The 15 T cell receptor beta chains given below trace back to one sample, sequenced in a study of blood T cell repertoires in COVID-19. This table comes from immunoSEQ multiplex PCR, and its TCRdb copy is limited to in-frame clones, with some not included. This table has fewer than 30,000 clones, about 88% appearing once. Input material: peripheral blood. These receptors all stem from a human donor in a cohort sampled during active COVID-19.

The rearrangement joins TRBV14 to TRBJ2-3; possibly TRBD2 for D (5 bases). CDR1 and CDR2 from the germline V gene are SGHDN and FVKESK. V was shortened by 6 bases and J by 6 bases, with 13 bases between the two germline ends. This CDR3 has 13 residues. The CDR3: CASRATGFDTQYF. The CDR3 DNA is TGTGCCAGCAGAGCCACGGGGTTTGATACGCAGTATTTT.

The chain has TRBV4-1 and TRBJ1-2; D unresolved. Per the germline V gene, CDR1 is MGHRA and CDR2 is YSYEKL. The CDR3 contains 14 residues. V was clipped by 4 bases and J by 8 bases, with 17 bases between them. The CDR3 coding sequence is TGCGCCAGCAGCCCCAGCGGGGAAGACTGGGGCTACACCTTC. Its protein product is CASSPSGEDWGYTF.

The chain employs TRBV6-2 or TRBV6-3 and TRBJ2-1, with a tentative D call TRBD1 (5 bases). CDR1 MNHEY and CDR2 SVGEGT come from the germline V gene. This CDR3 comprises 13 residues. Trimming removed 3 bases at V and 15 bases at J, with 18 bases between. In nucleotides, the CDR3 is TGTGCCAGCAGTTATCGGCAGAGCGACAGTGGGTTCTTC. Amino acid sequence: CASSYRQSDSGFF.

V gene TRBV4-2 combines with J gene TRBJ2-3; the D gene is possibly TRBD2 (5 bases). The V gene's germline CDR1 is LGHNA and CDR2 YNFKEQ. V lost 6 bases and J 2 bases, leaving 12 bases between the germline ends. The CDR3 has 14 amino acids. The DNA of the CDR3 is TGTGCCAGCAGTTTCCAGCGGCTCACAGATACGCAGTATTTT. This sequence encodes CASSFQRLTDTQYF.

The genes are TRBV5-5 and TRBJ2-7, with TRBD1 identical over 10 bases. The CDR3 runs to 15 residues. V gave up 4 bases and J gave up 4 bases; unmatched junction bases: 8. Germline-derived CDR1 and CDR2 are SGHKS and YYEKEE (reference sequence). CDR3 sequence (DNA): TGTGCCAGCAGCGCCCGACAGGGGGCACAATACGAGCAGTACTTC. Encoded protein: CASSARQGAQYEQYF.

This chain links TRBV5-1 with TRBJ2-6, with a weak D call TRBD2 (6 bases). Trimming pared 0 bases from V and 0 bases from J, leaving 16 bases between. CDR1 is SGHRS, CDR2 YFSETQ, per germline. The CDR3 runs 19 residues. As DNA, the CDR3 is TGCGCCAGCAGCTTGGGGGGGACTTCCATAAGCTCTGGGGCCAACGTCCTGACTTTC. Translated: CASSLGGTSISSGANVLTF.

The genes are TRBV16 and TRBJ1-5; 7 positions match TRBD1. The CDR3 spans 15 residues. V shed 4 bases and J 6 bases; nucleotides not matched to a gene: 9. Germline assignment: CDR1 KGHSY and CDR2 FQNENV. The CDR3 loop is CASSPGVGGGQPQHF. For the CDR3, the DNA is TGTGCCAGCAGCCCTGGGGTAGGGGGCGGTCAGCCCCAGCATTTT.

The chain recombines TRBV11-1 with TRBJ2-3; D remains unclear. CDR3 length equals 13 residues. CDR1 SGHAT and CDR2 FQDESV come from the germline V gene (reference sequence). The V and J ends lost 7 bases and 6 bases respectively, with 14 bases between them. CDR3 in amino acids: CASTHTRRDTQYF. In DNA, the CDR3 is TGTGCCAGCACCCATACACGCAGGGATACGCAGTATTTT.

The chain has TRBV12-5 and TRBJ2-1, with a weak D call TRBD1 (5 bases). The CDR3 is made up of 13 amino acids. Germline V gives CDR1 LGHNT, CDR2 FRNRAP. V was cut by 1 base and J by 9 bases, with 10 bases left in between. The CDR3 DNA reads as TGTGCTAGTGGTTTGGCAGGGTTTGGTGAGCAGTTCTTC. It translates to CASGLAGFGEQFF.

The CDR3 nucleotides are TGTGCCAGCAGCTTAAATCGGGACAATGAGCAGTTCTTC. Translation gives CASSLNRDNEQFF. The V and J genes are TRBV11-3 and TRBJ2-1; no clear D. Trimming cost V 2 bases and J 5 bases, with 7 bases left between them. The CDR3 has 13 residues. Looked up from germline, CDR1 is SGHNT and CDR2 is YENEEA.

The CDR3 loop is CASSGTSSYNEQFF. The CDR3 nucleotides are TGCGCCAGTAGCGGGACGAGCTCCTACAATGAGCAGTTCTTC. The chain carries TRBV10-1 and TRBJ2-1; TRBD2 aligns across 8 bases. The CDR3 runs to 14 residues. With 9 bases clipped from V and 0 bases from J, the junction kept 4 bases outside the gene matches. Germline assignment: CDR1 WNHNN and CDR2 SYGVQD (reference sequence).

The gene calls are TRBV6-2 or TRBV6-3 and TRBJ1-5; no clear D gene. CDR1 and CDR2 from the germline V gene are MNHEY and SVGEGT. Trimming left V 5 bases short and J 2 bases short, with 10 bases between. This CDR3 spans 14 amino acids. CDR3 nucleotides: TGTGCCAGCAGTCGGACGGGAGGCAATCAGCCCCAGCATTTT. Protein product: CASSRTGGNQPQHF.

The V gene is TRBV10-1, the J gene TRBJ2-3, with 8 bases aligning to TRBD1. The J segment lost 7 bases and the V segment lost 6 bases, leaving 3 bases of the junction unmatched. The germline gives CDR1 WNHNN, CDR2 SYGVQD (reference sequence). The CDR3 length is 12 residues. CDR3 sequence (DNA): TGCGCCAGCAGCCACAGGGGGAATACGCAGTATTTT. Translating gives CASSHRGNTQYF.

The chain couples TRBV5-1 to TRBJ2-1, with a tentative D call TRBD2 (5 bases). The V end was cut by 3 bases, the J end by 7 bases, with 11 bases between. The CDR3 loop spans 13 amino acids. Germline V gene sequence: CDR1 SGHRS, CDR2 YFSETQ. CDR3 in amino acids: CASSSLVGNEQFF. The CDR3 DNA reads as TGCGCCAGCAGCTCACTAGTCGGGAATGAGCAGTTCTTC.

CDR3 amino acids: CASSVGGTGLQPQHF. The CDR3 bases are TGTGCCAGCAGCGTAGGTGGGACAGGCCTACAGCCCCAGCATTTT. The chain combines TRBV9 with TRBJ1-5, with 8 bases fitting TRBD1. There are 15 residues in the CDR3. Looked up from germline, CDR1 is SGDLS and CDR2 is YYNGEE. With V trimmed by 0 bases and J by 7 bases, 6 bases remained unmatched.